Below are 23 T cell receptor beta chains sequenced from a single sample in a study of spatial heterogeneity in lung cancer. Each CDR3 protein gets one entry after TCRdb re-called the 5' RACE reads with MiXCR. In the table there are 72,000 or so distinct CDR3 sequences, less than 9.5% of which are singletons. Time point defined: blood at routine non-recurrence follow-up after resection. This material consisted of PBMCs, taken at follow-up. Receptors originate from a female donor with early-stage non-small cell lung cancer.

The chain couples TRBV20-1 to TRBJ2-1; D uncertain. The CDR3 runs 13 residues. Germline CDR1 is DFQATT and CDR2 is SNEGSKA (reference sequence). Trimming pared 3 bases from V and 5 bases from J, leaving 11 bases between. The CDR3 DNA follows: TGCAGTGCTAGTCAGCAGAACCACAATGAGCAGTTCTTC. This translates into CSASQQNHNEQFF.

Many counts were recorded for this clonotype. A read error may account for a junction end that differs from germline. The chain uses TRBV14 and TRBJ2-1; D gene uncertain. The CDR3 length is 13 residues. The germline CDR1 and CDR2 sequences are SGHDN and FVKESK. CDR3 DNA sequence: TGTGCCAGCAGCCAAGATACTTCGCGGAGTCTCGGGTTC. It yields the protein CASSQDTSRSLGF.

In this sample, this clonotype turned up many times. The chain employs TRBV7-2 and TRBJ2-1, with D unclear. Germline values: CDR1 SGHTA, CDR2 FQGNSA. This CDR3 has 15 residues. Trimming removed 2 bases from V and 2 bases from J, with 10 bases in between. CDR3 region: CASSLRSPTYNEQFF. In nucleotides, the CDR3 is TGTGCCAGCAGCTTAAGGTCGCCCACCTACAATGAGCAGTTCTTC.

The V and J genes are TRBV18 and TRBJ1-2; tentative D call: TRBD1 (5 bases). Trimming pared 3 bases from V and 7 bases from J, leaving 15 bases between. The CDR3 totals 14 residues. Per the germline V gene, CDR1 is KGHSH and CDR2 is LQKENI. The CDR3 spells CASSPGVEGLGYTF. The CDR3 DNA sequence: TGTGCCAGCTCACCCGGAGTCGAGGGACTTGGCTACACCTTC.

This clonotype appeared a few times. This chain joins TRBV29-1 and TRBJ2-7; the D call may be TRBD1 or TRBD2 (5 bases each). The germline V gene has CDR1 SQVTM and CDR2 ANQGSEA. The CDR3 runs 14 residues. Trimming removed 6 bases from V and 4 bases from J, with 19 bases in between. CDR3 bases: TGCAGCGTCCCCGGTGGGGGAAAGAGGTACGAGCAGTACTTC. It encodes CSVPGGGKRYEQYF.

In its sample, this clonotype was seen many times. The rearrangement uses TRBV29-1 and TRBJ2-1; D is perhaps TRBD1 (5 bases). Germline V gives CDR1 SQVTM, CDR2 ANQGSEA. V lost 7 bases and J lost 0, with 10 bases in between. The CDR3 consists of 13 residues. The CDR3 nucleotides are TGCAGCGGGATCAGGGACTCCTACAATGAGCAGTTCTTC. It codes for CSGIRDSYNEQFF.

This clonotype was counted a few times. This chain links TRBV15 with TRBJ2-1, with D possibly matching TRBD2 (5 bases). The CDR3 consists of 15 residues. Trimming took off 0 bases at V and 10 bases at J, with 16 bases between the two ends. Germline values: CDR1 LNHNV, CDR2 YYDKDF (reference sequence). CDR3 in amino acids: CATSRDRLIRREQFF. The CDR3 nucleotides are TGTGCCACCAGCAGAGATCGACTAATAAGGCGGGAGCAGTTCTTC.

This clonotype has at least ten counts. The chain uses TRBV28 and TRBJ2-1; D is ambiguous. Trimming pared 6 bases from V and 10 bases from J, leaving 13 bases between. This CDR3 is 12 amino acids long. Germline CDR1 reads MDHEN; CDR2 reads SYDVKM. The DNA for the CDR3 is TGTGCCAGCAGGGGTCCGGAGCAGGAGCAGTTCTTC. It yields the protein CASRGPEQEQFF.

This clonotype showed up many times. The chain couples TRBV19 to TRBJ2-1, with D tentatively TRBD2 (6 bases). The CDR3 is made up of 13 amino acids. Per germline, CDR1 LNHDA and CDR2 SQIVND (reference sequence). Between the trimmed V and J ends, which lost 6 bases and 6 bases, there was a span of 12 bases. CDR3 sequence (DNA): TGTGCCAGTAGGCGGGAAAAGGGCAATGAGCAGTTCTTC. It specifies CASRREKGNEQFF.

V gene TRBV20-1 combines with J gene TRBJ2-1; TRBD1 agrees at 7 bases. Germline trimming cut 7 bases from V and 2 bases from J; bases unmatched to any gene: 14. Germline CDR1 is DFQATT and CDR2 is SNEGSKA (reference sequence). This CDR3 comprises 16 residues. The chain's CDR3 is CSVMRLLDRTYNEQFF. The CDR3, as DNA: TGCAGTGTCATGAGGCTCCTGGACAGGACCTACAATGAGCAGTTCTTC.

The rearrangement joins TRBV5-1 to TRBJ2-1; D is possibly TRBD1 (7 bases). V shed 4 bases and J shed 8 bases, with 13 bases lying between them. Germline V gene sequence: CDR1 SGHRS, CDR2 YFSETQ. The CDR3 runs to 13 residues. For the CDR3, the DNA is TGCGCCAGCAGCCCCCAGGGGGGTCATGAGCAGTTCTTC. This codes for CASSPQGGHEQFF.

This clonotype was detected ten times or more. Here the CDR3 DNA reads TGTGCCAGCAGCCCACCCCGCTCGGGAGGGCCCCACAATGAGCAGTTCTTC. Its translation is CASSPPRSGGPHNEQFF. The V and J genes are TRBV3-1 and TRBJ2-1; 8 positions agree with TRBD2. V trimming: 4 bases; J trimming: 5 bases; junction bases outside the gene matches: 13. CDR1 LGHDT and CDR2 YNNKEL come from the germline V gene (reference sequence). The CDR3 extends over 17 amino acids.

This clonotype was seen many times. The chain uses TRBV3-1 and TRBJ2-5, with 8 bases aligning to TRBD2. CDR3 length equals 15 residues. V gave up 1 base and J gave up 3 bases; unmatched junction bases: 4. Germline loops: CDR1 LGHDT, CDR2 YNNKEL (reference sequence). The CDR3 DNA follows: TGTGCCAGCAGCCAAGGACTAGCGAGTAAAGAGACCCAGTACTTC. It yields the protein CASSQGLASKETQYF.

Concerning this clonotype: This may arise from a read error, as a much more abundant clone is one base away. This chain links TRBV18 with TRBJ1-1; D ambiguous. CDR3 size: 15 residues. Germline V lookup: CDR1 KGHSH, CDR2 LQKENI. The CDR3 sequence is CTSSPPAGRNTEAFF. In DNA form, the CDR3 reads TGTACCAGCTCACCACCGGCTGGGAGGAACACTGAAGCTTTCTTT. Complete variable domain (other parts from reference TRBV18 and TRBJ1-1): NAGVMQNPRHLVRRRGQEARLRCSPMKGHSHVYWYRQLPEEGLKFMVYLQKENIIDESGMPKERFSAEFPKEGPSILRIQQVVRGDSAAYFCTSSPPAGRNTEAFFGQGTRLTVV.

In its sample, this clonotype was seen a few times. In nucleotides, the CDR3 is TGTGCCAGCAGTTACTCGGTGACTAGCGGGAGCCGCCTCGATGAGCAGTTCTTC. Protein product: CASSYSVTSGSRLDEQFF. V gene TRBV6-6 combines with J gene TRBJ2-1, with 12 bases fitting TRBD2. The CDR3 consists of 18 residues. Germline assignment: CDR1 MNHNY and CDR2 SVGAGI (reference sequence). V lost 0 bases to trimming and J lost 8 bases; unmatched junction nucleotides: 11.

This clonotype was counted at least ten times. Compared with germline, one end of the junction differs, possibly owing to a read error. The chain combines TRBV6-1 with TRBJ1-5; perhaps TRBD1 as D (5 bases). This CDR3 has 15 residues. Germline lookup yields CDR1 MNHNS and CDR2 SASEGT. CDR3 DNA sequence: TGTGCCAGCAGGGAAGGGACGGTTAGCAATCAGCCCCAGCATTTT. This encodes CASREGTVSNQPQHF.

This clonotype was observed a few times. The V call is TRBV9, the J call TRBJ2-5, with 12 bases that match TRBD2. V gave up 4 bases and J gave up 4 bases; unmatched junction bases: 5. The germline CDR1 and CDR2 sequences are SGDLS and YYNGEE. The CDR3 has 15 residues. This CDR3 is CASSPQTSGRETQYF. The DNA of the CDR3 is TGTGCCAGCAGCCCCCAGACTAGCGGGAGAGAGACCCAGTACTTC.

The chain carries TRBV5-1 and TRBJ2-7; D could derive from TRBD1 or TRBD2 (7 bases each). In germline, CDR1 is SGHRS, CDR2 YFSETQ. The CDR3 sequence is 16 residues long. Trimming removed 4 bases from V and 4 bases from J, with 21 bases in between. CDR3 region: CASSPEGAGVLYEQYF. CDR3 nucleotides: TGCGCCAGCAGCCCGGAGGGGGCGGGAGTTTTGTACGAGCAGTACTTC.

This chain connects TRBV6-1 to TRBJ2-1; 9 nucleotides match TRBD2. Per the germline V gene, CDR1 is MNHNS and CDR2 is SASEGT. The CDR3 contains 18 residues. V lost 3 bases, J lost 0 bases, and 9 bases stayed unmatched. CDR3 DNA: TGTGCCAGCAGTGAGGGACTAGCTGGGCTTAGCTCCTACAATGAGCAGTTCTTC. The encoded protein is CASSEGLAGLSSYNEQFF.

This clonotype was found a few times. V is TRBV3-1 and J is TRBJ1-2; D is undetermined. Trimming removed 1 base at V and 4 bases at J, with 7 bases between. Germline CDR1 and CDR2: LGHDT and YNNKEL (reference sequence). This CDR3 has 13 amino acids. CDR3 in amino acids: CASSQGGTYGYTF. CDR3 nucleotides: TGTGCCAGCAGCCAAGGGGGAACCTATGGCTACACCTTC.

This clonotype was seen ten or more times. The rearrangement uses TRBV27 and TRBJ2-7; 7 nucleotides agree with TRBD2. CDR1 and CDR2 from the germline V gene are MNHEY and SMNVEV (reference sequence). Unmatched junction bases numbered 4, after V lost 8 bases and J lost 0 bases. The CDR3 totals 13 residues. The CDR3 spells CASWERGSYEQYF. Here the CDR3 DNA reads TGTGCCAGCTGGGAGCGGGGCTCCTACGAGCAGTACTTC.

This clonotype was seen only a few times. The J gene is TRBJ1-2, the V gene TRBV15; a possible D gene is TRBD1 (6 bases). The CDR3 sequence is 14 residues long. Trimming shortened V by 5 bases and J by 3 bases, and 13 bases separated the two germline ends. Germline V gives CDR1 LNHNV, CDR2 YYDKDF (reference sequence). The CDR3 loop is CATSPAGGHYGYTF. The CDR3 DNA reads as TGTGCCACCAGCCCCGCCGGGGGCCACTATGGCTACACCTTC.

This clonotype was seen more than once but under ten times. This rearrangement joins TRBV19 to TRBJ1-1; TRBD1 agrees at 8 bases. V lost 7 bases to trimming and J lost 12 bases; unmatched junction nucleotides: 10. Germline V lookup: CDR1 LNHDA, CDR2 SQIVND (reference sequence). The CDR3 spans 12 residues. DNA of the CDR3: TGTGCCAGTACTCCGGGACAGGCTGGAACTTTCTTT. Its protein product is CASTPGQAGTFF.